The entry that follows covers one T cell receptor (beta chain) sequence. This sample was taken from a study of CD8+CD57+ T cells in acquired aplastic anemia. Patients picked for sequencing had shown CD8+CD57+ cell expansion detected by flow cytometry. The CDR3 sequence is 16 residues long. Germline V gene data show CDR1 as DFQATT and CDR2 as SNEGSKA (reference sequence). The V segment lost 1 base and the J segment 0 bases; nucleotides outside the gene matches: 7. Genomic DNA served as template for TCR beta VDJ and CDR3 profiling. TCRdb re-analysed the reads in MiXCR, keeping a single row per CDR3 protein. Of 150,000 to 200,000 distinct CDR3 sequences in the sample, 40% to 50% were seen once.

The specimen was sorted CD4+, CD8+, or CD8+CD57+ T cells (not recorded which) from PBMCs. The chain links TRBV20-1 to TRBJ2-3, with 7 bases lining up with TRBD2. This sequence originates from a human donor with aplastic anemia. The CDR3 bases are TGCAGTGCTAGAGGCTCTAACGGGGGGAGCACAGATACGCAGTATTTT. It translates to CSARGSNGGSTDTQYF.